These 28 T cell receptor beta chains share one sample of origin, sequenced in a study of response to subunit inactivated influenza vaccine. TCRdb ran MiXCR on the RT-PCR reads and lists one entry per CDR3 protein. The sample yields a few hundred thousand distinct CDR3 sequences, 10% to 12% seen once. A further study also used this sample, focusing on T cells expressing NK-cell markers. That study reports: Making the TCR beta cDNA relied on 5'RACE template switching with UMIs.

Sequencing was performed on PBMCs from blood, taken on the day of vaccination. The receptors stem from a man in his forties or fifties who received an inactivated influenza vaccine.

V usage is TRBV6-1 and J usage is TRBJ2-7, with TRBD2 identical over 12 bases. The V gene end was trimmed by 6 bases and the J gene end by 4 bases; junction bases not matched to a gene: 7. This CDR3 is built from 15 residues. Germline V CDR1 and CDR2: MNHNS, SASEGT. CDR3 coding DNA: TGTGCCAGCAGCATGCTAGCGGGAGGGCCATACGAGCAGTACTTC. Translating it yields CASSMLAGGPYEQYF.

J is TRBJ2-7 and V is TRBV7-6; D not resolved. V was cut by 1 base and J by 0 bases, with 10 bases left in between. Germline-derived CDR1 and CDR2 are SGHVS and FNYEAQ. This CDR3 is 15 amino acids long. The CDR3, as DNA: TGTGCCAGCAGCTTAGAGGCAGTCCGCTCCTACGAGCAGTACTTC. Amino acids: CASSLEAVRSYEQYF.

The chain joins TRBV24-1 to TRBJ2-5; weak D call: TRBD2 (5 bases). The length of the CDR3 is 11 residues. V was clipped by 9 bases and J by 7 bases, with 11 bases between them. Germline V gene sequence: CDR1 KGHDR, CDR2 SFDVKD. CDR3 sequence: CATRDRGTQYF. The CDR3 DNA is TGTGCCACCCGAGACCGGGGGACCCAGTACTTC.

V gene TRBV20-1 combines with J gene TRBJ2-3; possibly TRBD1 or TRBD2 for D (7 bases each). The CDR3 covers 14 residues. The V end was cut by 5 bases, the J end by 1 base, with 13 bases between. Germline V gene sequence: CDR1 DFQATT, CDR2 SNEGSKA (reference sequence). DNA for the CDR3: TGCAGTGCTGCACAGGGGAGGGGCACAGATACGCAGTATTTT. It yields the protein CSAAQGRGTDTQYF.

This clonotype came up a few times. The chain couples TRBV20-1 to TRBJ1-5; TRBD1 aligns across 10 bases. The germline CDR1 and CDR2 sequences are DFQATT and SNEGSKA (reference sequence). J was trimmed by 6 bases and V by 3 bases; bases with no gene match: 5. The CDR3 is made up of 14 amino acids. The CDR3 loop reads CSASLTGGGQPQHF. In DNA form, the CDR3 reads TGCAGTGCTAGCCTGACAGGGGGCGGTCAGCCCCAGCATTTT.

This clonotype has only a few counts. The rearrangement joins TRBV20-1 to TRBJ2-7, with 8 bases matching TRBD1. The CDR3 runs 13 residues. The germline V gene encodes CDR1 DFQATT and CDR2 SNEGSKA (reference sequence). V lost 1 base and J lost 7; bases outside the gene matches: 6. CDR3 nucleotides: TGCAGTGCTAGAGGCAGGGGGCGCTGGGAGCAGTACTTC. It translates to CSARGRGRWEQYF.

There are a few counts of this clonotype. The chain employs TRBV5-5 and TRBJ2-5; 9 bases agree with TRBD2. CDR1 and CDR2 (germline): SGHKS, YYEKEE (reference sequence). V dropped 0 bases and J dropped 5; count of bases not matched to a gene: 8. This CDR3 region has 16 residues. CDR3 DNA: TGTGCCAGCAGCTTGGCGGGCTTCCTAGCGGGGGAGACCCAGTACTTC. Translated, it gives CASSLAGFLAGETQYF.

This chain links TRBV18 with TRBJ2-5; no firm D call. V was cut by 2 bases and J by 7 bases, with 8 bases left in between. Germline assignment: CDR1 KGHSH and CDR2 LQKENI. CDR3 length: 12 residues. The CDR3 region has the DNA TGTGCCAGCTCACCAGTTCACGGGACCCAGTACTTC. This translates into CASSPVHGTQYF.

The table lists this clonotype with a few counts. The gene calls are TRBV6-1 and TRBJ2-7, with 9 bases identical to TRBD2. V dropped 3 bases and J dropped 2; count of bases not matched to a gene: 8. Germline lookup yields CDR1 MNHNS and CDR2 SASEGT. The CDR3 sequence is 16 residues long. The CDR3 bases are TGTGCCAGCAGTGAGTTCTCGCTAGCGGGGACCTACGAGCAGTACTTC. It specifies CASSEFSLAGTYEQYF.

V is TRBV7-2 and J is TRBJ2-7; D is perhaps TRBD1 or TRBD2 (5 bases each). This CDR3 has 13 residues. Per germline, CDR1 SGHTA and CDR2 FQGNSA. V was shortened by 7 bases and J by 6 bases, with 16 bases between the two germline ends. The CDR3 DNA is TGTGCCAGCACCCGGGACGCAGGGCGCGAGCAGTACTTC. Encoded protein: CASTRDAGREQYF.

This clonotype appeared a few times. The rearrangement links TRBV2 to TRBJ1-6, with unresolved D. The CDR3 has 15 residues. Trimming shortened V by 3 bases and J by 3 bases, and 9 bases separated the two germline ends. Germline CDR1 and CDR2: SNHLY and FYNNEI. The CDR3 is CASSDSDDYNSPLHF. The CDR3 region has the DNA TGTGCCAGCAGTGACTCGGACGACTATAATTCACCCCTCCACTTT.

In this sample, this clonotype turned up a few times. CDR3 sequence reads: CASSLSASSPYEQFF. Here the CDR3 DNA reads TGTGCCAGCAGTTTATCGGCCTCAAGCCCCTATGAGCAGTTCTTC. This rearrangement joins TRBV12-3 or TRBV12-4 to TRBJ2-1, with unresolved D. The CDR3 runs to 15 residues. The V gene lost 2 bases and the J gene lost 8 bases, with 16 bases spanning the gap.

This chain uses TRBV12-3 or TRBV12-4 with TRBJ2-1; 12 bases match TRBD2. This CDR3 spans 15 amino acids. V lost 7 bases, J lost 2 bases, and 3 bases stayed unmatched. The CDR3 nucleotides are TGTGCCAGCAAAACTAGCGGGGGGCCCTACAATGAGCAGTTCTTC. Amino acids: CASKTSGGPYNEQFF.

On this clonotype itself: With a much larger clone just one base away, this may be a read error. V usage is TRBV19 and J usage is TRBJ1-5; the D gene is possibly TRBD1 (5 bases). This CDR3 contains 16 residues. In germline, CDR1 is LNHDA, CDR2 SQIVND (reference sequence). The CDR3 sequence is CASSLGTLGRNQPHHF. CDR3 DNA: TGTGCCAGTAGTCTAGGGACCCTTGGGCGCAATCAGCCCCATCATTTT. Using reference TRBV19 and TRBJ1-5 for the parts outside the CDR3, the full variable domain is DGGITQSPKYLFRKEGQNVTLSCEQNLNHDAMYWYRQDPGQGLRLIYYSQIVNDFQKGDIAEGYSVSREKKESFPLTVTSAQKNPTAFYLCASSLGTLGRNQPHHFGDGTRLSIL.

This clonotype was seen more than once but under ten times. The chain couples TRBV27 to TRBJ2-7; 11 positions match TRBD1. Germline V gene data show CDR1 as MNHEY and CDR2 as SMNVEV (reference sequence). The length of the CDR3 is 15 residues. The junction had 9 bases not matched to a gene; V was cut back by 10 bases and J by 1 base. The DNA for the CDR3 is TGTGCCACTACTACCGGGACAGGGGGATCCTACGAGCAGTACTTC. It yields the protein CATTTGTGGSYEQYF.

The chain is built from TRBV27 and TRBJ1-2; TRBD1 is a possible D gene (6 bases). The ends were cut back, 5 bases at V and 4 bases at J, with 23 bases in the middle. From germline, CDR1 is MNHEY and CDR2 SMNVEV (reference sequence). The CDR3 has 17 residues. CDR3 sequence (DNA): TGTGCCAGCAGTCCATCACCTCCACAGGGCGTATCCTATGGCTACACCTTC. It specifies CASSPSPPQGVSYGYTF.

The rearrangement joins TRBV5-1 to TRBJ1-1; no clear D. The CDR3 has 16 residues. Trimming removed 4 bases from V and 4 bases from J, with 20 bases in between. Germline values: CDR1 SGHRS, CDR2 YFSETQ. The CDR3 reads CASSPISSGSGTEAFF. DNA of the CDR3: TGCGCCAGCAGCCCGATCTCCTCGGGTTCAGGCACTGAAGCTTTCTTT.

This clonotype was counted between two and nine times. This sequence joins TRBV5-1 and TRBJ2-2; D possibly corresponds to TRBD1 (5 bases). CDR1 and CDR2 (germline): SGHRS, YFSETQ. The CDR3 loop spans 15 amino acids. V was cut by 4 bases and J by 7 bases, with 17 bases left in between. The CDR3 sequence is CASSQQMTDSGELFF. The DNA for the CDR3 is TGCGCCAGCAGCCAACAAATGACAGATAGCGGGGAGCTGTTTTTT.

V is TRBV7-9 and J is TRBJ2-2, with D perhaps TRBD2 (5 bases). Germline V gene lookup returns CDR1 SEHNR and CDR2 FQNEAQ (reference sequence). The CDR3 spans 15 residues. V shed 1 base and J shed 6 bases, with 12 bases lying between them. The CDR3 here is CASSLDRGGAGELFF. As DNA, the CDR3 is TGTGCCAGCAGCTTAGATCGTGGAGGAGCCGGGGAGCTGTTTTTT.

This clonotype appeared a few times. The CDR3 coding sequence is TGTGCCAGTACCTCGCCCCCCCCCTACGAGCAGTACTTC. This sequence encodes CASTSPPPYEQYF. This chain links TRBV19 with TRBJ2-7; D not resolved. V lost 7 bases, J lost 2 bases, and 12 bases lay in between. The CDR3 extends over 13 amino acids. Germline V CDR1 and CDR2: LNHDA, SQIVND (reference sequence).

The chain joins TRBV12-3 or TRBV12-4 to TRBJ2-3; unclear D gene. The CDR3 has 12 amino acids. Deletions cut 6 bases from V and 5 bases from J, with 9 bases between. The CDR3 region has the DNA TGTGCCAGCAGCTACACAGTAGATACGCAGTATTTT. As protein: CASSYTVDTQYF.

This clonotype was observed many times. The CDR3 reads CASKAGSSTDTQYF. CDR3 nucleotides: TGTGCCAGCAAAGCCGGTTCTAGCACAGATACGCAGTATTTT. This chain connects TRBV4-2 to TRBJ2-3; D remains ambiguous. Germline V gives CDR1 LGHNA, CDR2 YNFKEQ. The CDR3 loop spans 14 amino acids. V was clipped by 7 bases and J by 0 bases, with 11 bases between them.

This clonotype was seen more than once but under ten times. The chain links TRBV29-1 to TRBJ2-1; D may match TRBD1 or TRBD2 (5 bases each). CDR3 length equals 15 residues. CDR1 is SQVTM, CDR2 ANQGSEA, per germline. Trimming took off 2 bases at V and 3 bases at J, with 14 bases between the two ends. The CDR3, as DNA: TGCAGCGTTGAATTTATCGGGACCCACTACAATGAGCAGTTCTTC. It is translated as CSVEFIGTHYNEQFF.

This clonotype was recorded a few times. This rearrangement joins TRBV7-6 to TRBJ2-5; D remains ambiguous. V lost 5 bases to trimming and J lost 5 bases, with 15 bases between them. CDR3 length equals 14 residues. Germline-derived CDR1 and CDR2 are SGHVS and FNYEAQ. The CDR3 spells CASSPGFLRETQYF. As DNA, the CDR3 is TGTGCCAGCAGCCCCGGGTTCCTGCGGGAGACCCAGTACTTC. Drawing the rest from reference TRBV7-6 and TRBJ2-5, the complete variable domain is GAGVSQSPRYKVTKRGQDVALRCDPISGHVSLYWYRQALGQGPEFLTYFNYEAQQDKSGLPNDRFSAERPEGSISTLTIQRTEQRDSAMYRCASSPGFLRETQYFGPGTRLLVL.

This clonotype was counted a few times. The chain uses TRBV10-3 and TRBJ2-7; TRBD1 aligns across 9 bases. Germline lookup yields CDR1 ENHRY and CDR2 SYGVKD. The J segment lost 7 bases and the V segment lost 10 bases, leaving 8 bases of the junction unmatched. This CDR3 comprises 12 residues. CDR3 sequence: CASGTGLGEQYF. The CDR3 DNA sequence: TGTGCCAGCGGGACAGGGCTGGGGGAGCAGTACTTC.

This clonotype was seen a few times. The chain employs TRBV2 and TRBJ2-7; perhaps TRBD1 as D (5 bases). Germline loops: CDR1 SNHLY, CDR2 FYNNEI. The germline V and J ends were trimmed by 7 bases and 3 bases, with 10 bases remaining between them. The CDR3 consists of 12 residues. This chain's CDR3 is CASIKTDYEQYF. The CDR3 region has the DNA TGTGCCAGCATTAAGACAGACTACGAGCAGTACTTC.

CDR3 nucleotides: TGTGCCAGCAGTCGAAGGACAGGGGCGTCCAAAAACATTCAGTACTTC. Amino acids: CASSRRTGASKNIQYF. The V call is TRBV6-1, the J call TRBJ2-4; 9 nucleotides align to TRBD1. Germline V gene sequence: CDR1 MNHNS, CDR2 SASEGT. Germline trimming cut 5 bases from V and 2 bases from J; bases unmatched to any gene: 7. The CDR3 has 16 amino acids.

The chain couples TRBV10-3 to TRBJ2-1; 9 positions agree with TRBD1. Germline lookup yields CDR1 ENHRY and CDR2 SYGVKD. The CDR3 totals 16 residues. V gave up 5 bases and J gave up 7 bases; unmatched junction bases: 12. The DNA for the CDR3 is TGTGCCATCAGTCCCCGGTTGGACAGGGGATTTAATGAGCAGTTCTTC. Translation gives CAISPRLDRGFNEQFF.